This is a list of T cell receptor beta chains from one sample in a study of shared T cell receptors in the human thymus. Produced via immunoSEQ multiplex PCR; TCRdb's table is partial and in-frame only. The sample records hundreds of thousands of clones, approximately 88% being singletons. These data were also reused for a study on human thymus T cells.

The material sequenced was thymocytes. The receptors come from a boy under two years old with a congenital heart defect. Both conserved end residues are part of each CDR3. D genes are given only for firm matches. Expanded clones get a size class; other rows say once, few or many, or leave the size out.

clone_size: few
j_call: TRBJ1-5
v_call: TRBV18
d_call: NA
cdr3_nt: TGTGCCAGCTCACCTCAGTTGTGGAATCAGCCCCAGCATTTT
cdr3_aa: CASSPQLWNQPQHF

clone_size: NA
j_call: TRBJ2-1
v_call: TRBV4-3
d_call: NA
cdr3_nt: TGCGCCAGTCGAGCGTCAAGCTCCTACAATGAGCAGTTCTTC
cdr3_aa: CASRASSSYNEQFF

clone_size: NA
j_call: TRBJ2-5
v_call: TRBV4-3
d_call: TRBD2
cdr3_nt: TGCGCCAGCTCAGCGGGAGACGAGACCCAGTACTTC
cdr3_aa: CASSAGDETQYF

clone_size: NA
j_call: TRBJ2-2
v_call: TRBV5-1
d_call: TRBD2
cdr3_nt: TGCGCCAGCAGGTCAACCGTCCGACTAGCGGCAAACACCGGGGAGCTGTTTTTT
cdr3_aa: CASRSTVRLAANTGELFF

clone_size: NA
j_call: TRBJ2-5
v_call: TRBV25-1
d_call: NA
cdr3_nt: TGTGCCAGCAGTGAAGGAAGGCAGGAAAAAGGAGAGACCCAGTACTTC
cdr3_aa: CASSEGRQEKGETQYF

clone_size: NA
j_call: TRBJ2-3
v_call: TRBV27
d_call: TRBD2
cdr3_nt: TGTGCCAGCAGTCGAAAGGGACTACCCACAGATACGCAGTATTTT
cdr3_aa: CASSRKGLPTDTQYF

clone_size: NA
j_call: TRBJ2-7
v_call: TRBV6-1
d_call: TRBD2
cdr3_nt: TGTGCCACCAGAGGGGCTAGCGGGACCTACGAGCAGTACTTC
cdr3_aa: CATRGASGTYEQYF

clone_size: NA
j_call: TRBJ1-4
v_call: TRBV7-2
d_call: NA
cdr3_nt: TGTGCCAGCAGCTTAGTCGGGCAGGGGTCAGCTAATGAAAAACTGTTTTTT
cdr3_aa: CASSLVGQGSANEKLFF

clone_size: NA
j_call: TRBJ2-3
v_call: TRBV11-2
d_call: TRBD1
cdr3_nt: TGTGCCAGCAGCTCGAGGACAGGGAACACAGATACGCAGTATTTT
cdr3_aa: CASSSRTGNTDTQYF

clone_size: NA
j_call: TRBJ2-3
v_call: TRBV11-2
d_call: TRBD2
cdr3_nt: TGTGCCAGCAGCTTAGACCGACTAGCCCTTTCCACAGATACGCAGTATTTT
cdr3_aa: CASSLDRLALSTDTQYF

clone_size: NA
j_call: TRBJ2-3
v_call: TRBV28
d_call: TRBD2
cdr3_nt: TGTGCCAGCAGTTTATTCCCCCGACTAGCGGGGGGCGGCTGTGGGACAGATACGCAGTATTTT
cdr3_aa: CASSLFPRLAGGGCGTDTQYF

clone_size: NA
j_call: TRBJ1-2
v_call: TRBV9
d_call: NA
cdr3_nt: TGTGCCAGCAGCGTAGAGCCCGGGATGGGCAGCAACTATGGCTACACCTTC
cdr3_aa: CASSVEPGMGSNYGYTF

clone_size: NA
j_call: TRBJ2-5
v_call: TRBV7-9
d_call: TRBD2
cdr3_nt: TGTGCCAGCAGCTTATTACTAGCGGGAGGTCAAGAGACCCAGTACTTC
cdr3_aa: CASSLLLAGGQETQYF

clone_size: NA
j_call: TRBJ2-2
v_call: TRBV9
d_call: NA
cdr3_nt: TGTGCCAGCAGCGTAGGGGGGGATCTTTTGTATTACACCGGGGAGCTGTTTTTT
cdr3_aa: CASSVGGDLLYYTGELFF

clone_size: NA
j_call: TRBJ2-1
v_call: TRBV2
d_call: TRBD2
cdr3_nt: TGTGCCAGCAGTGGGGCTAGCGGGAGGGTCCTCCATGAGCAGTTCTTC
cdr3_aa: CASSGASGRVLHEQFF

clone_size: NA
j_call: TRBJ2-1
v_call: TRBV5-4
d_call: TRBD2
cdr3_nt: TGTGCCAGCAGCCGCTTGGGACTAGCGGGAGGGCCTGAGCAGTTCTTC
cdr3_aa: CASSRLGLAGGPEQFF

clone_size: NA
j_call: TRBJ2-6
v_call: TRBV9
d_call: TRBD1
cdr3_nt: TGTGCCAGCAGCGTAGGACAGGGGGGCCCCTCTGGGGCCAACGTCCTGACTTTC
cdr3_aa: CASSVGQGGPSGANVLTF

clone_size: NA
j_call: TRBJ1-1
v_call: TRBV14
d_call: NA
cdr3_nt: TGTGCCAGCAGTCCCAGGGACACTGAAGCTTTCTTT
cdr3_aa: CASSPRDTEAFF

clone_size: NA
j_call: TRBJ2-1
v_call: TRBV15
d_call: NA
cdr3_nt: TGTGCCACCTCAACAGGGTCGATGAGCTCCTACAATGAGCAGTTCTTC
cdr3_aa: CATSTGSMSSYNEQFF

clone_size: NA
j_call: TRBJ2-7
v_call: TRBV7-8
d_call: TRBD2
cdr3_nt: TGTGCCAGCAGCCCCGGGAGGCGGGGTGGCGAGCAGTACTTC
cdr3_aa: CASSPGRRGGEQYF

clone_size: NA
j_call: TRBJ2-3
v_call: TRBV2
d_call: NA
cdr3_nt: TGTGCCAGCCCCAGGGGCACAGATACGCAGTATTTT
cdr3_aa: CASPRGTDTQYF

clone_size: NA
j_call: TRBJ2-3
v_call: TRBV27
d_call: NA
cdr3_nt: TGTGCCAGCAGCTTGAAGGGGGGGCGCAAAGATACGCAGTATTTT
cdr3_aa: CASSLKGGRKDTQYF

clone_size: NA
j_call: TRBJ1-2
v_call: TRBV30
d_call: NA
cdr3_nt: TGTGCCTCCCGATGGGGGCTCCTCACCTTC
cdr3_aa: CASRWGLLTF

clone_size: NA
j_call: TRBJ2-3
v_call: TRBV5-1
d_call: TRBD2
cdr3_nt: TGCGCCAGCAGCGCGCTAGCGGGGGGGCAAGATACGCAGTATTTT
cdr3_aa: CASSALAGGQDTQYF

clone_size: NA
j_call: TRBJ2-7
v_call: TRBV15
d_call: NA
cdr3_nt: TGTGCCACCAGCCCAGGTAGGCGGCTAGCCTTCTACGAGCAGTACTTC
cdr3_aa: CATSPGRRLAFYEQYF

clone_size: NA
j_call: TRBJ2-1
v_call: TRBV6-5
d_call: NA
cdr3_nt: TGTGCCAGCCCAGGACTCGCAATGGACAATGAGCAGTTCTTC
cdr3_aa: CASPGLAMDNEQFF

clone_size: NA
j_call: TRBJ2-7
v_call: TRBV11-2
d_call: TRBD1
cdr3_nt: TGTGCCAGCAGCTCCCTTGGACAGGGGGCGGGGGAGCAGTACTTC
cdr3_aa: CASSSLGQGAGEQYF

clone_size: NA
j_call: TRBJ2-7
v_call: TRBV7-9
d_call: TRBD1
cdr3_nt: TGTGCCAGCAGCGCTAAGGACAGGGGGCATCCCTACGAGCAGTACTTC
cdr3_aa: CASSAKDRGHPYEQYF

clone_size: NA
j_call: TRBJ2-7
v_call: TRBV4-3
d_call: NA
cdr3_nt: TGCGCCAGCAGCCAAGATAGGGCCAGGGGTCCGTACGAGCAGTACTTC
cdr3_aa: CASSQDRARGPYEQYF

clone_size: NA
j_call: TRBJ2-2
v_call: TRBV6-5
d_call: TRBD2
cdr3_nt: TGTGCCAGCAGTTACTCGGCGAGCGGGGCCGGGGAGCTGTTTTTT
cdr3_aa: CASSYSASGAGELFF

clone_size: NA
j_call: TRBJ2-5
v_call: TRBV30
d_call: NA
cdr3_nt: TGTGCCTGGACTACTCTCAGGCGTGAGACCCAGTACTTC
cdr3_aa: CAWTTLRRETQYF

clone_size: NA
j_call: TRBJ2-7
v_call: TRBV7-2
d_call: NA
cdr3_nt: TGTGCCAGCAGCTTCGGACGGGGACTCTCCTACGAGCAGTACTTC
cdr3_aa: CASSFGRGLSYEQYF

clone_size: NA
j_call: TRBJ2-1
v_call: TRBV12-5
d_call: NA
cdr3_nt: TGTGCTAGTAATTCGGGACAATTTACCCCGAGCTCCTACAATGAGCAGTTCTTC
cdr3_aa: CASNSGQFTPSSYNEQFF

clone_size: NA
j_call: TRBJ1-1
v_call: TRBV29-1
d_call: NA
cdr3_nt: TGCAGCGCAGGCGGGACTGAAGCTTTCTTT
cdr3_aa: CSAGGTEAFF

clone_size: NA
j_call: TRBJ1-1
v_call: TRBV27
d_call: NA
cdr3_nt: TGTGCCAGCAGTTTTAGAGGGAGATCTAGCACTGAAGCTTTCTTT
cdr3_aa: CASSFRGRSSTEAFF

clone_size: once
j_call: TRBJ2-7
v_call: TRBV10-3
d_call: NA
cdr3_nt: TGTGCCATCAGTGAGTCCCGGGCTCACAGAGGGTACGAGCAGTACTTC
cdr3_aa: CAISESRAHRGYEQYF

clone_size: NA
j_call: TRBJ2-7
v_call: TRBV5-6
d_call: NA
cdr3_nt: TGTGCCAGCAGCTTGGGCCCAGTCTCCTACGAGCAGTACTTC
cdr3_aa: CASSLGPVSYEQYF

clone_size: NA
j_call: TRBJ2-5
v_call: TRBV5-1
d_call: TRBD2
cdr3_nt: TGCGCCAGCAGCTTGCCGGGAGGGCCTAACCAGACCCAGTACTTC
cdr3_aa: CASSLPGGPNQTQYF

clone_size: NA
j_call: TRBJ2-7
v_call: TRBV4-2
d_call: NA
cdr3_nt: TGTGCCAGCAGCCAAGATCGGGCCGGGGGAACCCCCGCCGAGCAGTACTTC
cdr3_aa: CASSQDRAGGTPAEQYF

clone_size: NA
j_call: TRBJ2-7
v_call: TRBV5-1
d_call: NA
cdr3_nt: TGCGCCAGCAGCTTGTCCCCCGGGACATATCTGAAAGTCTACGAGCAGTACTTC
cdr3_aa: CASSLSPGTYLKVYEQYF

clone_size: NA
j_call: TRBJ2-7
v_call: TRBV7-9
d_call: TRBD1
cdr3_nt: TGTGCCAGCAGCCCGACAGGGGGCCACGAGCAGTACTTC
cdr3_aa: CASSPTGGHEQYF

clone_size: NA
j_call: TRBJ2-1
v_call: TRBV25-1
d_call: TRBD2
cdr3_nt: TGTGCCAGCAGTGGACGGTCTAGCGGTCCAGGGCATGAGCAGTTCTTC
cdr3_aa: CASSGRSSGPGHEQFF